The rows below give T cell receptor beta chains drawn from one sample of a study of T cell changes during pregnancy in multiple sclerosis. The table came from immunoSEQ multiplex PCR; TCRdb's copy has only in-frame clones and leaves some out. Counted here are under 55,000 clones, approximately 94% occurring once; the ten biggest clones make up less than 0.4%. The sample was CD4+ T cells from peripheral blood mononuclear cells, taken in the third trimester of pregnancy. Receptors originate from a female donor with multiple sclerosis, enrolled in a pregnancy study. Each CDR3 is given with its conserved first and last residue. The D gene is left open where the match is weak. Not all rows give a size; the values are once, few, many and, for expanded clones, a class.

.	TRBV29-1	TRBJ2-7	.	CSVGSRGGNEQYF	TGCAGCGTGGGCTCTCGAGGGGGAAACGAGCAGTACTTC
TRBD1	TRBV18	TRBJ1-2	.	CASSPPGGDYGYTF	TGTGCCAGCTCCCCCCCAGGGGGTGACTATGGCTACACCTTC
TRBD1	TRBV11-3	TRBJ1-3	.	CASKTGGVGNTIYF	TGTGCCAGCAAGACAGGGGGCGTTGGAAACACCATATATTTT
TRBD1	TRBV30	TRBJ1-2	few	CAWRRGLGSSGYTF	TGTGCCTGGAGAAGGGGGCTGGGATCTTCTGGCTACACCTTC
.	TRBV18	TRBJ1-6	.	CASSPVSPVPDSPLHF	TGTGCCAGCTCACCAGTGAGTCCGGTTCCGGATTCACCCCTCCACTTT
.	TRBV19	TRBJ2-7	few	CASSTQGGSYEQYF	TGTGCCAGTAGTACCCAGGGAGGAAGTTACGAGCAGTACTTC
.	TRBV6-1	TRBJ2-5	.	CASSELPAGGETQYF	TGTGCCAGCAGTGAATTACCCGCCGGGGGAGAGACCCAGTACTTC
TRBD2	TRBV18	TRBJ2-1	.	CASSPRALAGGPNEQFF	TGTGCCAGCTCACCGAGGGCACTAGCGGGAGGGCCAAATGAGCAGTTCTTC
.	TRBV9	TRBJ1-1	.	CASSPGGRGRAFF	TGTGCCAGCAGCCCGGGCGGGCGAGGGAGGGCTTTCTTT
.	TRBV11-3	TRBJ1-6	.	CASSSGRESPLHF	TGTGCCAGCAGCTCGGGACGGGAGTCACCCCTCCACTTT
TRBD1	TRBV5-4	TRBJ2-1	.	CASSLAGQGYEQFF	TGTGCCAGCAGCTTGGCCGGACAGGGCTATGAGCAGTTCTTC
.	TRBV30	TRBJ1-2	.	CAWSGSVSGGSAGYTF	TGTGCCTGGAGTGGATCGGTTTCGGGGGGCTCAGCTGGCTACACCTTC
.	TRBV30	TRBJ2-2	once	CAVRQDSRTGELFF	TGTGCCGTAAGACAGGACAGCCGGACCGGGGAGCTGTTTTTT
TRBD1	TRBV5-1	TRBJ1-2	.	CASSSAPTGVRYGYTF	TGCGCCAGCAGCTCGGCCCCCACAGGGGTTAGGTATGGCTACACCTTC
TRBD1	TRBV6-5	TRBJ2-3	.	CASSGQGNKLYF	TGTGCCAGCAGTGGACAGGGTAATAAGTTGTATTTT
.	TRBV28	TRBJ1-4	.	CASSLGGLNEKLFF	TGTGCCAGCAGCCTCGGGGGTTTAAATGAAAAACTGTTTTTT
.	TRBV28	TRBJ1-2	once	CASSLSLQKGYTF	TGTGCCAGCAGTTTATCCCTACAGAAGGGCTACACCTTC